This T cell receptor (beta chain) was documented in a study of CD8 T cells in ankylosing spondylitis (dated by TCRdb to 2017 to 2019). Study-wide context: The study profiled T cell receptor beta repertoires in healthy donors and ankylosing spondylitis patients to find disease-linked TCR variants. The full study cohort comprised 25 or so ankylosing spondylitis patients and about a hundred healthy donors. Samples of peripheral blood were taken, and for ankylosing spondylitis patients, synovial fluid was collected as well.

The investigation overall reported the following: In peripheral blood, the disease-linked clones were found at relatively low frequencies and had a CD8+ phenotype. Blood from ankylosing spondylitis patients appeared to be characterized by a TCR beta motif composed of under ten highly homologous amino acid variants. The disease-linked clones were reported as significantly enriched in matched synovial fluid samples from ankylosing spondylitis patients. Some motif variants were previously reported in synovial fluid and blood of reactive arthritis patients, suggesting common disease-initiation mechanisms.

This clonotype was observed a few times. Its antigen remains undetermined. The input lacks base qualities; no much larger clone sits a single base away. The instrument was an Illumina HiSeq 2500. TCR beta libraries were prepared by quantitative 5'-RACE with molecular barcodes. Per the source publication's procedure: A new computational method based on a probabilistic model of VDJ rearrangement was used to identify disease-linked TCR variants. The public reads were reprocessed in TCRdb via fastp at Q25 and MiXCR, keeping in-frame beta chains. Rows matching on CDR3 protein sequence are summarized as one entry with the most common DNA and genes. These V and J calls are TCRdb output, not the study's own analysis. Present in this sample are about 340,000 distinct CDR3 sequences, about 14% of which were seen just once. Of the sample, 0.85% to 1.4% falls within the top ten clones. CDR1 and CDR2 are read off the germline V gene (reference sequence) as DFQATT and SNEGSKA. The CDR3 runs 15 residues from the cysteine to the phenylalanine. CDR3 DNA is the only sequence kept; it has 45 bases, read in frame from the first base. The V end loses 0 bases and the J end loses 5 bases, and a stretch of 16 bases separates them.

The source of this sequence is a male donor with ankylosing spondylitis or in good health (not recorded which). The chain links TRBV20-1 with TRBJ2-5; the D gene assignment is ambiguous. Input material: blood, either unsorted or a sorted T cell fraction (not recorded which). The CDR3 reads as follows: CSARDSIRSFETQYF. Here is the DNA: TGCAGTGCTAGAGATTCAATAAGGAGTTTTGAGACCCAGTACTTC.